This T cell receptor (beta chain) stems from a study of T cell responses to AZD1222 COVID-19 vaccine. Using immunoSEQ multiplex PCR, the repertoire was profiled, and TCRdb retains in-frame clones only, with some absent. The table lists approximately 71,000 clones, about three quarters of them singletons. Overall study findings and caveats: Spike-specific TCR depth and breadth grew after two AZD1222 doses. Most donors were white British, females outnumbered males, and clonal diversity was possibly underestimated.

This clone has only a few counts. The antigen is undetermined. The CDR3 runs to 13 residues. The V call is TRBV12-2, the J call TRBJ1-2; no check of the table's D call, TRBD1, against the DNA was made. TRBV12-2 is described as a pseudogene. The material was peripheral blood, obtained on day 0 of AZD1222 vaccination. The clonotype was recovered from an adult in good health. CDR3 in DNA: TGTGCAAGTCGCCAGGACAGGGTCTATGGCTACACCTTC. This codes for CASRQDRVYGYTF.